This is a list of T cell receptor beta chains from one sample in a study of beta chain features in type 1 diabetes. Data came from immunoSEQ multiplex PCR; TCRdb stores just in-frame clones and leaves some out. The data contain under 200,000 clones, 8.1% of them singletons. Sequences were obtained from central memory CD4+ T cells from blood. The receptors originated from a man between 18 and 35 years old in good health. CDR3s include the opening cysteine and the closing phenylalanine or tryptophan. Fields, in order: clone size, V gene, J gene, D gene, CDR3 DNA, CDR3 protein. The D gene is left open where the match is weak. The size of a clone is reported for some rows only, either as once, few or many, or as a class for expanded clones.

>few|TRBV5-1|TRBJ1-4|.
TGCGCCAGCAGCTCCGGACGGGAAGGAGAAAAACTGTTTTTT
CASSSGREGEKLFF
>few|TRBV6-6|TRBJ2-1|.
TGTGCCAGCACTCAGGGGAGCTCCTACAATGAGCAGTTCTTC
CASTQGSSYNEQFF
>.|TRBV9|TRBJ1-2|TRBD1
TGTGCCAGCAGCGGACGGACAGGCACCTCTAACTATGGCTACACCTTC
CASSGRTGTSNYGYTF
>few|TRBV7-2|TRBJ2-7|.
TGTGCCAGCAGGCGGGATCTTAGCGCCTACGAGCAGTACTTC
CASRRDLSAYEQYF
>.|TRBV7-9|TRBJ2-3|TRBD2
TGTGCCAGCAGCTTATTACTAGCGACAGATACGCAGTATTTT
CASSLLLATDTQYF
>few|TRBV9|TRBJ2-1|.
TGTGCCAGCAGCGTAGGTAGTAGAGTAACTAATGAGCAGTTCTTC
CASSVGSRVTNEQFF
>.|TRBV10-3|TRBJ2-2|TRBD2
TGTGCCATCAATCGGAGGGGACTAGCGACCGGGGAGCTGTTTTTT
CAINRRGLATGELFF
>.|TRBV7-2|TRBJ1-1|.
TGTGCCAGCAGCTTATTGTCAGGGGCCCTGAACACTGAAGCTTTCTTT
CASSLLSGALNTEAFF
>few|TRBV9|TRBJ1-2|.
TGTGCCAGCAGACCCAACCCGGGCAGGGAAGGGCCTGGCTACACCTTC
CASRPNPGREGPGYTF
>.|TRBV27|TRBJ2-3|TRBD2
TGTGCCAGCAGTCTGCTAGCGGAACGCACAGATACGCAGTATTTT
CASSLLAERTDTQYF
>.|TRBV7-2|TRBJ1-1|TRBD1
TGTGCCATAAGGTCCAGGGGGCCTAGGGTGAACACTGAAGCTTTCTTT
CAIRSRGPRVNTEAFF
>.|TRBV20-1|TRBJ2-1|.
TGCAGTGCTACCCTGTTCAATGAGCAGTTCTTC
CSATLFNEQFF
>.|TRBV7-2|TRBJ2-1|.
TGTGCCAGCAGCTTAGCGCCACATATGGCAAATGAGCAGTTCTTC
CASSLAPHMANEQFF
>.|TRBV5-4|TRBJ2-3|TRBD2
TGTGCCAGCAGCTTGGATACTAGCGGGAGGGATACGCAGTATTTT
CASSLDTSGRDTQYF
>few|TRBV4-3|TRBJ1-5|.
TGCGCCAGCAGCCAAGATTTCTCTCAGCCCCAGCATTTT
CASSQDFSQPQHF
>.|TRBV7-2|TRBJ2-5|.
TGTGCCAGCAGCTTATGGGGGCCGGAGACCCAGTACTTC
CASSLWGPETQYF
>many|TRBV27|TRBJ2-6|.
TGTGCCAGCAGTTTCCAGGGGCAGGGGGCCAACGTCCTGACTTTC
CASSFQGQGANVLTF
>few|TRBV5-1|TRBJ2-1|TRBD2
TGCGCCAGCAGCCCGGGACTAGCGGAAAGCAATGAGCAGTTCTTC
CASSPGLAESNEQFF
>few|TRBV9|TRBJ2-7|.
TGTGCCAGCAGCGTAGGATCATTGGGGGGGCAAGGCGAGCAGTACTTC
CASSVGSLGGQGEQYF
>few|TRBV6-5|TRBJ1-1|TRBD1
TGTGCCAGCAGCCAGGGACAGGCCGCTGAAGCTTTCTTT
CASSQGQAAEAFF
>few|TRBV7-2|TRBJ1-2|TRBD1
TGTGCCAGCAGAGACACCGGGACAGGGTTGGGCTACACCTTC
CASRDTGTGLGYTF
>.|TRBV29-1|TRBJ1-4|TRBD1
TGCAGCGTTAAAGAGGGGGCGAGAGAAAAACTGTTTTTT
CSVKEGAREKLFF
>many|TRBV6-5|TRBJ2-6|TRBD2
TGTGCCAGCAGTTACCCAGCGGGAGCTGGGGCCAACGTCCTGACTTTC
CASSYPAGAGANVLTF
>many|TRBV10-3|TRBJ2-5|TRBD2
TGTGCCATCAGTGACGGGACTACCCAAGGAGAGACCCAGTACTTC
CAISDGTTQGETQYF
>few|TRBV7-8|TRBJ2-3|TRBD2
TGTGCCAGCAGCGAAGGACTAGCTACAGATACGCAGTATTTT
CASSEGLATDTQYF
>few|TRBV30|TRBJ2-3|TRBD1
TGTGCCTGGAGTGGCTTGGGACAGGGAACAGATACGCAGTATTTT
CAWSGLGQGTDTQYF
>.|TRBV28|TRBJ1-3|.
TGTGCCAGCCACCGGGGCTCTGGAAACACCATATATTTT
CASHRGSGNTIYF
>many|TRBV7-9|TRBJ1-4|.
TGTGCCAGCAGCTCACCCCGGGACTCGGAAAAACTGTTTTTT
CASSSPRDSEKLFF
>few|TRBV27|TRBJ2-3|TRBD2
TGTGCCAGCAGGAAAACCGGGACTAGACCAGATACGCAGTATTTT
CASRKTGTRPDTQYF
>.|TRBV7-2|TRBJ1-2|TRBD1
TGTGCCAGCAGCTTAGCCCCAGGGGGCGCCCGGGGCTACACCTTC
CASSLAPGGARGYTF
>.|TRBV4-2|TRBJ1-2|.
TGTGCCAGCAGCCAAGAGTCAGGCTATGGCTACACCTTC
CASSQESGYGYTF
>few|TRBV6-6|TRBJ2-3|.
TGTGCCAGCAGTGTGGACTCCACAGATACGCAGTATTTT
CASSVDSTDTQYF
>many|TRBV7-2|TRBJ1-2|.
TGTGCCAGCAGCTTAGAGGGGGTTACTGGCTACACCTTC
CASSLEGVTGYTF
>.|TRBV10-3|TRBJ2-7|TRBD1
TGTGCCATCAAGCAGAGACAGGGTATTCTCTACGAGCAGTACTTC
CAIKQRQGILYEQYF
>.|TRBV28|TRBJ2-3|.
TGTGCCAGCACACCTTTCGGTAGTTCAGATACGCAGTATTTT
CASTPFGSSDTQYF
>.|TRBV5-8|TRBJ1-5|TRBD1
TGTGCCAGCAGACGTGACAGGGCCCATCAGCCCCAGCATTTT
CASRRDRAHQPQHF
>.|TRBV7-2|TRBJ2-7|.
TGTGCCAGCAGCCAAGGGGGTATCGGCGAGCAGTACTTC
CASSQGGIGEQYF
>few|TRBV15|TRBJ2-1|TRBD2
TGTGCCACCAGCGGAGGAACTAGCGGGAGAAATGAGCAGTTCTTC
CATSGGTSGRNEQFF
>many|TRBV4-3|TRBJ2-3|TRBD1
TGCGCCAGCAGCCAATCCGACAGGGGTTGGACAGATACGCAGTATTTT
CASSQSDRGWTDTQYF
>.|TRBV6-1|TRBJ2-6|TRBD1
TGTGCCAGCAGTCAAGGACAGGTCCTCTGGGGAGCCAACGTCCTGACTTTC
CASSQGQVLWGANVLTF
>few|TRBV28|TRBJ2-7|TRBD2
TGTGCCAGCAGTCTAAGGACTAGCGGAAATTACGAGCAGTACTTC
CASSLRTSGNYEQYF
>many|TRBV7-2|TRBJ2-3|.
TGTGCCAGCAGCTTAGGTGGCCCATTGGAGGATACGCAGTATTTT
CASSLGGPLEDTQYF
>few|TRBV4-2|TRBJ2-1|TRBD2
TGTGCCAGCAGCCAGGATAGCGGGAAGGGGCACAATGAGCAGTTCTTC
CASSQDSGKGHNEQFF
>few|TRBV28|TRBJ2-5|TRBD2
TGTGCCAGCAGAGAACTAGCGGGGGAAGAGACCCAGTACTTC
CASRELAGEETQYF
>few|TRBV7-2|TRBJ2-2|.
TGTGCCAGCAGCCCGCCCCCAACAAACACCGGGGAGCTGTTTTTT
CASSPPPTNTGELFF
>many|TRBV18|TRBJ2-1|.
TGTGCCAGCTCACCACTGCAGGGTAGCTCCTACAATGAGCAGTTCTTC
CASSPLQGSSYNEQFF
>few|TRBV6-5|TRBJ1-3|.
TGTGCCAGCAGTTACGATAGCGGAAACACCATATATTTT
CASSYDSGNTIYF
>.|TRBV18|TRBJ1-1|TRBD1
TGTGCCAGCTCACCCTTGGGACAGGTCCAGAACACTGAAGCTTTCTTT
CASSPLGQVQNTEAFF
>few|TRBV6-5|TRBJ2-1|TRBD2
TGTGCCAGCAGTTCCTGGGGGACTAGGGGTTACAATGAGCAGTTCTTC
CASSSWGTRGYNEQFF
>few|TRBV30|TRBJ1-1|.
TGTGCCTGGAGTCGGCGGGTGGGGACTGAAGCTTTCTTT
CAWSRRVGTEAFF
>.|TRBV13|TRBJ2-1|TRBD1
TGTGCCAGCAGGGGTGGACAGGGGTGGATACACAATGAGCAGTTCTTC
CASRGGQGWIHNEQFF
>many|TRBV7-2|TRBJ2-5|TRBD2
TGTGCCAGCAGCGCTAGCGGGAGGGGGGAGACCCAGTACTTC
CASSASGRGETQYF
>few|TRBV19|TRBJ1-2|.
TGTGCCAGTACCGCAGGGTGGAGAGTCTATGGCTACACCTTC
CASTAGWRVYGYTF
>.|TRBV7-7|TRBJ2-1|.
TGTGCCAGCAGCTCCTCGGTCACTAGCAGGGAGCAGTTCTTC
CASSSSVTSREQFF
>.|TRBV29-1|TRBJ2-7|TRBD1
TGCAGCGTTGAAGATCTTTCCGGGACAGGGATCTCCGAGCAGTACTTC
CSVEDLSGTGISEQYF
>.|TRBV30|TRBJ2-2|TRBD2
TGTGCCTGGACGGGGGGAGGGGCCGGGGAGCTGTTTTTT
CAWTGGGAGELFF
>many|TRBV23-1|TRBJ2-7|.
TGCGCCAGCAGTCAATCGGAGTCAGCCTACGAGCAGTACTTC
CASSQSESAYEQYF
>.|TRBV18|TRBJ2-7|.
TGTGCCAGCTCCTTTGGTAGCGGCTACGAGCAGTACTTC
CASSFGSGYEQYF
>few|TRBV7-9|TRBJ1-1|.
TGTGCCAGCAGCTTAGCGAGGTTAATGAACACTGAAGCTTTCTTT
CASSLARLMNTEAFF